This T cell receptor (beta chain) derives from a study of cytotoxic CD8 clonotypes in ibrutinib-treated CLL. Notes on the study in general: There were differences in sampling times between sustained-remission and progressing patients.

With respect to this clone: Its specificity is not known.

Cryopreserved PBMCs supplied approximately 1.9 micrograms of genomic DNA for TCR beta libraries. Sequenced by immunoSEQ multiplex PCR; TCRdb stores in-frame clones only, minus some. The sample lists roughly 110,000 clones, 45% to 65% seen once, with about 40% in the top ten. The CDR3 runs 15 residues. Deletions cut 1 base from V and 4 bases from J, with 15 bases between. Germline V gives CDR1 SGHRS, CDR2 YFSETQ. The source material was PBMCs, sampled after 24 months of ibrutinib treatment. This receptor was obtained from a human donor with chronic lymphocytic leukemia. The chain links TRBV5-1 to TRBJ2-7; tentative D call: TRBD1 (5 bases). CDR3 sequence: CASSLIGAAGYEQYF. As DNA, the CDR3 is TGCGCCAGCAGCTTGATTGGGGCAGCAGGTTACGAGCAGTACTTC.